The 21 T cell receptor beta chains listed next were all sequenced from one sample in a study of HIV-infected children after antiretroviral therapy interruption. Treatment reported: PENTA 11 planned treatment interruption arm or continuous ART arm. Unique molecular identifiers were included in an RNA-based 3' RACE TCR library. TCRdb ran MiXCR on the 3' RACE reads and lists one entry per CDR3 protein. Seen here are about 37,000 distinct CDR3 sequences, approximately 6.1% observed once, and the top ten hold more than 0.95%. Specimen: CD45RA+ CD4+ T cells from PBMCs, pooled from several time points, collected from a donor given antiretroviral therapy, either interrupted or continuous. Noted subset: naive CD4+ CD45RA+ CD45RO- T cells. The receptors shown here come from a pool of human donors with HIV.

This clonotype has at least ten counts. This CDR3 reads CSAATSGRAGEQFF. The CDR3 DNA is TGCAGTGCGGCGACTAGCGGGAGGGCCGGTGAGCAGTTCTTC. The chain joins TRBV20-1 to TRBJ2-1; 14 bases map to TRBD2. Germline CDR1 DFQATT, CDR2 SNEGSKA (reference sequence). The ends lost 6 bases at V and 9 bases at J; junction bases unmatched: 7. This CDR3 spans 14 amino acids.

This clonotype has at least ten counts. V usage is TRBV21-1 and J usage is TRBJ1-1; the table names TRBD1, a call not compared with the DNA. TRBV21-1 represents a pseudogene. The CDR3 runs 17 residues. The CDR3 protein is CASSKIEQGEGRTEAFF. In nucleotides, the CDR3 is TGTGCCAGCAGCAAAATCGAACAGGGGGAAGGGCGCACTGAAGCTTTCTTT.

This clonotype has a count of ten or more. The chain is built from TRBV20-1 and TRBJ2-3; tentatively, D is TRBD1 (6 bases). CDR3 length equals 14 residues. Germline V gene sequence: CDR1 DFQATT, CDR2 SNEGSKA (reference sequence). V gave up 1 base and J gave up 10 bases, with 18 bases separating them. This CDR3 is CSARVGGEVKAQYF. The DNA of the CDR3 is TGCAGTGCTAGAGTAGGGGGAGAGGTTAAAGCGCAGTATTTT.

This clonotype was seen ten or more times. The chain couples TRBV5-1 to TRBJ2-2; TRBD2 is a possible D gene (5 bases). The germline CDR1 and CDR2 sequences are SGHRS and YFSETQ. V was clipped by 4 bases and J by 0 bases, with 7 bases between them. The CDR3 spans 14 residues. CDR3 residues: CASSPEANTGELFF. CDR3 coding DNA: TGCGCCAGCAGCCCGGAGGCGAACACCGGGGAGCTGTTTTTT. Complete variable domain (other parts from reference TRBV5-1 and TRBJ2-2): KAGVTQTPRYLIKTRGQQVTLSCSPISGHRSVSWYQQTPGQGLQFLFEYFSETQRNKGNFPGRFSGRQFSNSRSEMNVSTLELGDSALYLCASSPEANTGELFFGEGSRLTVL.

In this sample, this clonotype turned up many times. V gene TRBV6-2 or TRBV6-3 combines with J gene TRBJ1-5; possibly TRBD1 for D (5 bases). The CDR3 extends over 13 amino acids. Per the germline V gene, CDR1 is MNHEY and CDR2 is SVGEGT. The V and J ends lost 6 bases and 5 bases respectively, with 11 bases between them. The CDR3 sequence is CASSRDGYQPQHF. In DNA, the CDR3 is TGTGCCAGCAGCCGGGACGGGTATCAGCCCCAGCATTTT.

This clonotype appeared a few times. The V gene is TRBV28, the J gene TRBJ2-1; 10 bases are a match to TRBD2. The CDR3 contains 15 residues. V dropped 6 bases and J dropped 9; count of bases not matched to a gene: 11. In germline, CDR1 is MDHEN, CDR2 SYDVKM. This CDR3 reads CASRLGSGREIEQFF. Written as DNA, the CDR3 is TGTGCCAGCAGACTAGGCAGCGGGAGGGAGATTGAGCAGTTCTTC.

Ten or more counts support this clonotype. The chain links TRBV5-1 to TRBJ2-1, with D possibly TRBD1 on 6 matching bases. Germline CDR1 and CDR2: SGHRS and YFSETQ. V was clipped by 2 bases and J by 7 bases, with 16 bases between them. This CDR3 has 15 amino acids. The CDR3 DNA reads TGCGCCAGCAGCTTCGAACAGGGAATGGGGAATGAGCAGTTCTTC. The encoded protein is CASSFEQGMGNEQFF.

In this sample, this clonotype turned up many times. J is TRBJ2-1 and V is TRBV5-1; 9 bases are shared with TRBD2. The CDR3 is 15 residues long. Germline V gene data show CDR1 as SGHRS and CDR2 as YFSETQ. The junction had 3 bases not matched to a gene; V was cut back by 1 base and J by 4 bases. The CDR3 DNA is TGCGCCAGCAGCTTGCCTAGCGGGGTATACAATGAGCAGTTCTTC. This translates into CASSLPSGVYNEQFF.

The chain joins TRBV6-5 to TRBJ1-2; D is undetermined. CDR1 MNHEY and CDR2 SVGAGI come from the germline V gene. V was trimmed by 5 bases and J by 3 bases, leaving 10 bases between them. There are 13 residues in the CDR3. The CDR3 here is CASSPDGYYGYTF. CDR3 nucleotides: TGTGCCAGCAGTCCCGACGGCTACTATGGCTACACCTTC.

The table lists this clonotype with many counts. The V call is TRBV20-1, the J call TRBJ1-1; D ambiguous. V gave up 3 bases and J gave up 1 base, with 6 bases separating them. CDR1 DFQATT and CDR2 SNEGSKA come from the germline V gene (reference sequence). The CDR3 is made up of 12 amino acids. CDR3 coding DNA: TGCAGTGCTAGCCCGGGGAACACTGAAGCTTTCTTT. The encoded protein is CSASPGNTEAFF.

This clonotype was observed many times. The V call is TRBV5-1, the J call TRBJ2-7, with D unresolved. Germline values: CDR1 SGHRS, CDR2 YFSETQ. Trimming removed 8 bases at V and 6 bases at J, with 27 bases between. The CDR3 has 16 amino acids. CDR3: CASPNELTPTSGEQYF. The CDR3 DNA sequence: TGCGCCAGTCCTAATGAACTGACTCCGACCAGTGGCGAGCAGTACTTC.

This clonotype appeared many times. At one boundary the junction diverges from the germline segment, which might be a read error. V gene TRBV19 combines with J gene TRBJ2-7; D could derive from TRBD1 or TRBD2 (5 bases each). Germline assignment: CDR1 LNHDA and CDR2 SQIVND (reference sequence). The length of the CDR3 is 14 residues. The DNA for the CDR3 is TGTGCCAGCAGTATAGCGACTGGGGGATATGAACAGTACTTC. Translated, it gives CASSIATGGYEQYF.

This clonotype occurred many times. One junction end does not reproduce the germline sequence, and a read error may be involved. V usage is TRBV6-6 and J usage is TRBJ2-5; tentative D call: TRBD1 (5 bases). Germline values: CDR1 MNHNY, CDR2 SVGAGI (reference sequence). The CDR3 contains 12 residues. The CDR3 loop reads CASGAGQDTQYF. The DNA of the CDR3 is TGTGCCAGCGGTGCAGGGCAAGACACCCAGTACTTT.

This clonotype was seen a handful of times. V is TRBV5-1 and J is TRBJ2-7; the D gene is possibly TRBD1 (5 bases). Germline V gene sequence: CDR1 SGHRS, CDR2 YFSETQ. V dropped 0 bases and J dropped 4 bases, with 14 bases sitting between them. This CDR3 comprises 15 residues. In DNA form, the CDR3 reads TGCGCCAGCAGCTTGGCCCGCGTAGGGGAATACGAGCAGTACTTC. This translates into CASSLARVGEYEQYF.

The V and J genes are TRBV3-1 and TRBJ2-7; D gene ambiguous. This CDR3 is 15 amino acids long. Deletions cut 0 bases from V and 4 bases from J, with 13 bases between. Germline CDR1 reads LGHDT; CDR2 reads YNNKEL (reference sequence). The CDR3 region has the DNA TGTGCCAGCAGCCAAGACCCCGGGCGCAAATACGAGCAGTACTTC. Translated: CASSQDPGRKYEQYF.

This clonotype has ten or more counts. The rearrangement uses TRBV4-1 and TRBJ2-7, with 13 positions matching TRBD2. CDR3 size: 15 residues. Trimming cost V 8 bases and J 5 bases; bases outside gene matches: 9. From germline, CDR1 is MGHRA and CDR2 YSYEKL. The CDR3 DNA follows: TGCGCCAGCCGACCGACTAGCGGGAGGTATAACGAGCAGTACTTC. Translation gives CASRPTSGRYNEQYF.

CDR3 bases: TGTGCCAGCAGCCAAGACAGCGGTTATCAGCCCCAGCATTTT. It is translated as CASSQDSGYQPQHF. V is TRBV3-1 and J is TRBJ1-5, with unresolved D. V lost 0 bases and J 5 bases, leaving 8 bases between the germline ends. The CDR3 runs 14 residues. CDR1 LGHDT and CDR2 YNNKEL come from the germline V gene (reference sequence).

This clonotype was observed many times. In DNA form, the CDR3 reads TGTGCCAGCAGCTTAGATTCCCTAGGAGAAGCCAAAAACATTCAGTACTTC. Encoded protein: CASSLDSLGEAKNIQYF. The rearrangement joins TRBV7-2 to TRBJ2-4; D is ambiguous. This CDR3 is 17 amino acids long. The germline CDR1 and CDR2 sequences are SGHTA and FQGNSA. V lost 1 base to trimming and J lost 0 bases, with 13 bases between them.

This clonotype was detected ten times or more. V is TRBV20-1 and J is TRBJ2-5; TRBD2 agrees at 10 bases. Germline CDR1 is DFQATT and CDR2 is SNEGSKA (reference sequence). V shed 5 bases and J 5 bases; nucleotides not matched to a gene: 8. The CDR3 runs to 14 residues. The CDR3 sequence: CSAGSGRAGETQYF. CDR3 DNA: TGCAGTGCTGGGAGCGGGAGGGCCGGGGAGACCCAGTACTTC.

The rearrangement joins TRBV20-1 to TRBJ2-7; D possibly corresponds to TRBD2 (6 bases). Germline CDR1 reads DFQATT; CDR2 reads SNEGSKA (reference sequence). Trimming took off 5 bases at V and 7 bases at J, with 15 bases between the two ends. This CDR3 comprises 12 residues. The CDR3 is CSAAQTRWEQYF. DNA for the CDR3: TGCAGTGCTGCCCAGACTAGGTGGGAGCAGTACTTC.

This clonotype was detected once. The gene calls are TRBV29-1 and TRBJ2-1; 9 bases agree with TRBD2. Germline CDR1 and CDR2: SQVTM and ANQGSEA. Trimming removed 4 bases from V and 5 bases from J; junction bases left unmatched: 12. The CDR3 has 16 amino acids. CDR3 sequence reads: CSVAVGSGSRNNEQFF. CDR3 in DNA: TGCAGCGTTGCCGTGGGTAGCGGGAGTAGGAACAATGAGCAGTTCTTC.